This is a list of T cell receptor beta chains from one sample in a study of cytomegalovirus exposure and HLA in healthy donors. Sequenced by immunoSEQ multiplex PCR; TCRdb stores in-frame clones only, minus some. The sample shows some 110,000 clones, under 90% of them seen only once. The sequenced material came from PBMCs. Receptor source: a woman between 25 and 40 years old in good health and CMV-seronegative. CDR3s include the opening cysteine and the closing phenylalanine or tryptophan. The D gene is left open where the match is weak. Size is stated for part of the rows, as once, few or many counts, or as a class when the clone is expanded.

clone_size,j_call,v_call,d_call,cdr3_aa,cdr3_nt
.,TRBJ2-1,TRBV10-3,TRBD2,CAISVQAGEVKNEQFF,TGTGCCATCAGTGTCCAAGCGGGAGAAGTTAAGAATGAGCAGTTCTTC
.,TRBJ2-7,TRBV7-6,TRBD2,CASSPGTSGSSYEQYF,TGTGCCAGCAGCCCAGGGACTAGCGGGAGTTCCTACGAGCAGTACTTC
.,TRBJ1-2,TRBV28,TRBD1,CASTSPGQGALGGYTF,TGTGCCAGTACGTCCCCGGGACAGGGGGCCCTCGGTGGCTACACCTTC
.,TRBJ1-5,TRBV19,.,CASSTQGPNGPQHF,TGTGCCAGTAGTACGCAGGGGCCCAATGGGCCCCAGCATTTT
once,TRBJ2-4,TRBV11-2,.,CASSFGMGAKNIQYF,TGTGCCAGCAGCTTCGGGATGGGAGCCAAAAACATTCAGTACTTC
.,TRBJ1-1,TRBV7-2,TRBD1,CASSFYIGQGGTEAFF,TGTGCCAGCAGCTTCTATATCGGACAGGGCGGCACTGAAGCTTTCTTT
.,TRBJ1-4,TRBV28,TRBD1,CASRRTGGSEKLFF,TGTGCCAGCAGAAGGACAGGGGGCAGTGAAAAACTGTTTTTT
few,TRBJ1-5,TRBV5-3,.,CARSLNWQGSGNQPQHF,TGTGCCAGAAGCTTGAATTGGCAGGGATCGGGCAATCAGCCCCAGCATTTT
few,TRBJ1-2,TRBV7-2,.,CASSPMARGGYTF,TGTGCCAGCAGCCCCATGGCTCGGGGTGGCTACACCTTC
.,TRBJ2-1,TRBV28,TRBD2,CASSLRGEGSEQFF,TGTGCCAGCAGTCTCCGTGGGGAGGGGAGTGAGCAGTTCTTC
.,TRBJ2-3,TRBV11-2,.,CASSLGRGSSIYTQYF,TGTGCCAGCAGCTTAGGCCGCGGCAGCTCCATTTATACGCAGTATTTT
.,TRBJ2-5,TRBV11-2,TRBD1,CASSRTTGGQETQYF,TGTGCCAGCAGCCGTACGACAGGGGGCCAAGAGACCCAGTACTTC
.,TRBJ1-2,TRBV6-5,.,CASSYAGSYGYTF,TGTGCCAGCAGTTATGCAGGATCCTATGGCTACACCTTC
.,TRBJ1-1,TRBV13,.,CASSLNTGTEAFF,TGTGCCAGCAGCTTGAACACGGGGACTGAAGCTTTCTTT
.,TRBJ2-7,TRBV18,.,CASSLYPPNTYEQYF,TGTGCCAGCTCACTTTACCCCCCCAACACCTACGAGCAGTACTTC
once,TRBJ1-3,TRBV9,TRBD1,CASSAGRGRSGNTIYF,TGTGCCAGCAGCGCGGGCAGGGGGCGGTCTGGAAACACCATATATTTT
.,TRBJ1-1,TRBV7-9,TRBD1,CASSFGTANTEAFF,TGTGCCAGCAGCTTCGGGACAGCGAACACTGAAGCTTTCTTT
.,TRBJ1-4,TRBV28,.,CASSLFRDGEKLFF,TGTGCCAGCAGTTTGTTCAGGGATGGTGAAAAACTGTTTTTT
.,TRBJ2-1,TRBV25-1,.,CASSEYRGTEQFF,TGTGCCAGCAGTGAATATCGGGGGACGGAGCAGTTCTTC
.,TRBJ1-5,TRBV27,TRBD1,CASSSQGAGQPQHF,TGTGCCAGCAGTTCCCAGGGGGCGGGGCAGCCCCAGCATTTT
.,TRBJ2-1,TRBV27,.,CASSFRSLASNNEQFF,TGTGCCAGCAGTTTTCGTTCGCTGGCTAGCAACAATGAGCAGTTCTTC
.,TRBJ2-7,TRBV28,.,CASRPMRVVHYEQYF,TGTGCCAGCAGGCCAATGCGGGTGGTTCACTACGAGCAGTACTTC
once,TRBJ1-2,TRBV18,.,CASAVGGRGYTF,TGTGCCAGCGCCGTAGGGGGTAGAGGCTACACCTTC